The table lists the clone carrying this T cell receptor beta chain with a few counts. Its antigen is not known. The method was immunoSEQ multiplex PCR; TCRdb's version includes in-frame clones alone and lacks a portion of them. The sample holds tens of thousands of clones, 88% seen once. This sample was included in a study of OX40 agonist ivuxolimab in advanced cancers. Study summary: The dose-escalation cohort had hepatocellular carcinoma, melanoma, renal cell or head and neck cancer. Study results and caveats: In the 0.1 to 3.0 mg/kg range, CD4+ and CD8+ blood T cells had expanded clonally by week 6. Expanded peripheral T cell antigen specificity was not determined.

Systemic immunosuppression or a history of autoimmune disease excluded patients. J lost 4 bases, V lost 4 bases, and 12 bases had no gene match. CDR3 size: 16 residues. Germline CDR1 SGHRS, CDR2 YFSETQ. This receptor was obtained from an adult with an advanced solid tumor such as melanoma, head and neck, liver or kidney cancer. The chain uses TRBV5-1 and TRBJ2-3; 7 positions match TRBD2. This sample comprised CD4+ or CD8+ T cells sorted from blood, obtained in a trial of the OX40 agonist ivuxolimab. This CDR3 reads CASSPGLGGAPDTQYF. The CDR3 DNA sequence: TGCGCCAGCAGCCCCGGACTAGGTGGGGCCCCAGATACGCAGTATTTT.